This T cell receptor beta chain was sequenced for a study of CD8 T cells in ankylosing spondylitis. The sample holds a few counts of this clonotype. Its antigen remains unknown. MiXCR was run by TCRdb on the 5' RACE reads, yielding one entry per CDR3 protein. The sample lists 200,000 to 250,000 distinct CDR3 sequences, around 24% occurring once. Study conclusions and caveats: In ankylosing spondylitis blood, a motif of 7 to 9 highly homologous TCR beta variants appeared characteristic. Within matched ankylosing spondylitis synovial fluid, disease-linked clones were reportedly significantly enriched.

The trim removed 0 bases at V and 2 bases at J, leaving 8 bases unmatched. CDR1 SQVTM and CDR2 ANQGSEA come from the germline V gene. The CDR3 has 16 amino acids. This TCR was recovered from a male donor with ankylosing spondylitis or in good health (not recorded which). The chain employs TRBV29-1 and TRBJ2-7; 9 bases align to TRBD1. The sequencing sample was made of blood, either unsorted or a sorted T cell fraction (not recorded which). CDR3 residues: CSVEDWAGQGTYEQYF. The CDR3 bases are TGCAGCGTTGAAGATTGGGCGGGACAGGGTACCTACGAGCAGTACTTC.